This TCR beta chain was obtained from a study of blood T cell repertoires in COVID-19. Authors' data handling: The assay estimated nucleated cells by amplifying reference gene primers. Assay used: immunoSEQ multiplex PCR; TCRdb lists only in-frame clones, some missing. V and J calls plus clone size are reproduced from that table; the DNA served to infer D and trimming. The profile shows about 170,000 clones, 92% of them singletons. This clone was seen only once. This TCR came from a young man with COVID-19, enrolled during active disease. The sequenced sample consisted of peripheral blood.

The CDR3 protein is CASSIRGAGTEAFF. The DNA of the CDR3 is TGTGCCAGTAGTATACGGGGGGCTGGCACTGAAGCTTTCTTT. J is TRBJ1-1 and V is TRBV19; maybe TRBD1 (6 bases). The germline CDR1 and CDR2 sequences are LNHDA and SQIVND (reference sequence). V was clipped by 2 bases and J by 4 bases, with 11 bases between them. This CDR3 region has 14 residues. The variable domain in full, with the rest retrieved from reference TRBV19 and TRBJ1-1, is DGGITQSPKYLFRKEGQNVTLSCEQNLNHDAMYWYRQDPGQGLRLIYYSQIVNDFQKGDIAEGYSVSREKKESFPLTVTSAQKNPTAFYLCASSIRGAGTEAFFGQGTRLTVV.